This T cell receptor (beta chain) was observed in a study of cytomegalovirus exposure and HLA in healthy donors listed by TCRdb under 2017. Looking at the study overall: According to a later analysis, the 120 or so validation repertoires were produced on the same platform as the approximately 620 repertoires of the first cohort. The study aimed to test whether cataloging public T cell receptors could reveal signatures of past pathogen exposure. Along with the 666-subject first cohort, a separate validation cohort of around 120 different subjects was used. The study combined high-throughput TCR immunosequencing, statistical association of individual TCRs with disease status, and machine learning to predict cytomegalovirus infection status.

The CDR3 measures 14 amino acids from cysteine to phenylalanine. Only CDR3 DNA is held: 42 bases, read in frame from base 1. Taken from the germline V gene, the CDR1 and CDR2 loops are SGDLS and YYNGEE. Relative to germline, V is 0 bases shorter and J is 5 bases shorter, with 11 bases between their ends. Study-wide findings and limitations: Subsequent analysis determined that TCRs grouped into clusters in the first cohort also showed a tendency toward co-occurrence across the roughly 120 validation repertoires, and about 94% of cluster scores exceeded 0. Most TCR sequences were seen in very few donors, while some public TCRs were found in many individuals. The classifier was reported to diagnose cytomegalovirus status with high specificity and sensitivity in both the original cohort and the validation cohort. According to the authors, the approach could potentially be generalized to other disease states and immunological phenotypes. In vitro tests confirmed that a few of the cytomegalovirus-associated TCR beta chains recognize cytomegalovirus antigens. The study gave a list of around 170 TCR beta chains associated with cytomegalovirus. The validation cohort had no HLA typing available for a later analysis, so co-occurrence within that cohort was assessed over all 130 or so repertoires.

Libraries came from the immunoSEQ multiplex PCR assay. The paper's data handling went like this. A statistical classification framework was developed to diagnose cytomegalovirus status using the catalog of TCR beta chain sequences. Not all clones reach the TCRdb copy of this immuneACCESS table, which keeps in-frame sequences only. Checked studies attribute under half of the gap to unresolved V genes and leave the rest unexplained. The DNA gave D and trimming, while V, J and clone size come from that table. For this sample the table gives more than 200,000 clones, of which less than 95% were detected only once. Of the sample, 3% to 3.5% falls within the top ten clones. Donors formed part of the validation cohort, which comprised about 120 subjects and was distinct from the first cohort of roughly 600 subjects. To note about this clone: Its antigen has not been determined. Base qualities are not provided; no much larger clone lies one nucleotide away.

Material: PBMCs. The receptor was derived from a woman in her 30s in good health and CMV-seronegative. The chain is assembled from TRBV9 and TRBJ2-5; too little of a D gene remains to name it. The nucleotide sequence reads TGTGCCAGCAGCGTAGGCGGTGTCTCGGAGACCCAGTACTTC. This codes for CASSVGGVSETQYF.